This TCR beta chain was captured in a study of blood T cell repertoires in COVID-19. The overall study: From the United States, Italy and Spain came samples of acute and convalescent COVID-19.

Only in-frame clones appear in the TCRdb table, and some are missing; sequencing was by immunoSEQ multiplex PCR. In the table there are about 260,000 clones, 70% to 90% of which are singletons. The CDR3 runs 13 residues. Germline V lookup: CDR1 ENHRY, CDR2 SYGVKD. V was clipped by 1 base and J by 8 bases, with 11 bases between them. The V call is TRBV10-3, the J call TRBJ1-2, with D perhaps matching TRBD1 (6 bases). This receptor was identified in a woman in her 40s with acute or convalescent COVID-19. Material for sequencing was peripheral blood. The CDR3: CAISELTDSGYTF. The CDR3 DNA follows: TGTGCCATCAGTGAGTTAACGGACAGCGGCTACACCTTC.